This T cell receptor (beta chain) comes out of a study of T cell responses to AZD1222 COVID-19 vaccine (dated by TCRdb to the early 2020s). About the study as a whole: TCR sequencing was performed for 230 to 250 trial participants, of whom around 200 were given two doses of AZD1222 and some 26 were given two doses of MenACWY control vaccine. Enrollment into the trials was organized by age into subgroups of 18-55, 56-69 and 70-plus years, and those subgroups contained around 150, 28 and 57 TCR-sequenced participants, respectively. Overall results and qualifications from the work: After two AZD1222 doses, spike-specific TCR breadth and depth were significantly higher than at day 0 and than in MenACWY recipients. Most participants were white British and females outnumbered males, and the authors suggested that clonal diversity may have been underestimated. The vaccine-associated CD4 TCRs covered the entire spike protein, and the dominant responses fell in regions 160-218 and 743-854. Reportedly, close to half of the unique spike-specific TCRs recognized epitopes lying outside the regions that are mutated in the B.1.351 and B.1.1.7 variants. The 56-69-year group was small, and its depth increase did not reach significance, likely because of low power. Because no day 14 peak-response samples were available, repertoires were characterized only after the peak T cell response. Only five to seven AZD1222 recipients were SARS-CoV-2 seropositive at baseline, limiting conclusions about previously exposed vaccinees.

Explained via the paper, the time point label denotes: about 28 days (+/-7) after the second vaccine dose. AZD1222 recipients with second doses at about 4 weeks or about 12 weeks were pooled, because spike-specific TCR depth and breadth did not differ between schedules. Vaccinee samples came from UK trials COV001 and COV002, including a single-blind randomized controlled phase 2/3 trial of AZD1222 (ChAdOx1 nCoV-19) in healthy adults. For TCRbeta chain sequencing, PBMC samples from trial participants were taken at day 0 and at day 28 after the second dose. The CDR3 regions of human TCRbeta chains were analyzed by immunosequencing. The study's processing was this. TCRs in the repertoires were compared against a reference library of SARS-CoV-2-specific TCRs that had been generated with the MIRA antigen-specificity platform. Breadth was defined as the fraction of unique TCRs that were SARS-CoV-2-associated, and depth was defined as the fraction of total T cells that were SARS-CoV-2-associated. Using the MIRA data, each spike-specific TCR was assigned both to the spike region to which the TCR was reactive and to a CD4 or CD8 class. Log10-transformed breadth and depth values were compared by one-way ANOVA with Sidak's multiple comparisons tests. TCRdb retrieved this table from immuneACCESS and kept in-frame rearrangements only. Not all clones are present; in checked studies, unresolved V genes account for under half, and no reason is known for the remainder. V and J calls and clone size are as listed in that table; D and trimming were resolved from the DNA. The table for this sample lists around 120,000 clones; 90% to 95% of them were counted only once. The ten top clones hold 5% of the sample.

As for this clone: No cognate antigen has been identified for it. Base qualities were left out, and no much larger clone turns up one base away.

Per the germline V gene (reference sequence), MNHEY is the CDR1 and SMNVEV is the CDR2. The CDR3 contains 15 residues, cysteine and phenylalanine counted. The entry retains the CDR3 DNA only, 45 bases that are in frame from base 1. The junction shows trimming of 5 bases on V and 0 bases on J, plus 11 bases between the germline ends. The sequencing used peripheral blood, collected 28 days after the second AZD1222 dose. The TCR comes from an adult who received the AZD1222 COVID-19 vaccine. Recombination connected TRBV27 to TRBJ1-5; confidence is insufficient to name the D gene. The bases are TGTGCCAGCAGTAGAAGTCTCTATAGCAATCAGCCCCAGCATTTT. Protein translation: CASSRSLYSNQPQHF.